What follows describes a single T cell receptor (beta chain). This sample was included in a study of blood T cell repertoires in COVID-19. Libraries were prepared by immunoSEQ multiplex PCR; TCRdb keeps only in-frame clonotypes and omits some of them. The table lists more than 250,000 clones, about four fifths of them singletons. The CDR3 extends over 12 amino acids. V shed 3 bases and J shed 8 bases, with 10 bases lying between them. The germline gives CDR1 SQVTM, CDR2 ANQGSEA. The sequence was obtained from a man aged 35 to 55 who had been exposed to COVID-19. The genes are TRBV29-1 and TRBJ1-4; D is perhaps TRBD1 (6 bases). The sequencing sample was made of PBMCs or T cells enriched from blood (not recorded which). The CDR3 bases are TGCAGCGTTGAGGCAGGGGACGAAAAACTGTTTTTT. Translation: CSVEAGDEKLFF.